The 16 T cell receptor beta chains below were found in one sample sequenced in a study of CXCR3-negative and CXCR3-positive naive CD8 T cells. For these TCRs, the target antigens are not known. The study's findings and limits: CXCR3-positive naive cells had more hydrophobic TRB CDR3s than CXCR3-negative naive cells.

All TRB cDNA libraries came from 5' RACE performed with UMI labels. TCRdb reanalyzed the 5' RACE reads, giving one entry per CDR3 protein sequence and no DNA. This sample's table has approximately 6,900 distinct CDR3 sequences. The specimen was naive CXCR3+ CD8+ T cells from blood. Stated subset: CD45RO-CCR7+CD27+CD95- naive CD8+ T cells expressing CXCR3 (TNR3+). These receptors all come from a human donor in good health. Some clones in this sample may be carry-over from other donors' samples.

This clonotype registers medium-sized by frequency. This chain joins TRBV6-2 or TRBV6-3 and TRBJ1-1. Germline CDR1 and CDR2: MNHEY and SVGEGT. The CDR3 length is 13 residues. CDR3 region: CASTAGAYTEAFF.

This clonotype registers medium-sized by frequency. This chain's CDR3 is CAPTSRDDRGYNEQFF. This sequence joins TRBV24-1 and TRBJ2-1; TCRdb names TRBD1, which stays unverified in the absence of DNA. CDR3 length: 16 amino acids. Germline values: CDR1 KGHDR, CDR2 SFDVKD.

According to its frequency, this clonotype is medium-sized. V and J are TRBV27 and TRBJ2-7; the TCRdb call, TRBD1, lacks DNA for checking. This CDR3 has 14 residues. Looked up from germline, CDR1 is MNHEY and CDR2 is SMNVEV (reference sequence). The CDR3: CASSREGFSYEQYF.

J is TRBJ2-1 and V is TRBV2; TCRdb gives TRBD1 as the D gene, but with no DNA this cannot be confirmed. CDR1 SNHLY and CDR2 FYNNEI come from the germline V gene. This CDR3 contains 15 residues. CDR3: CASKEGAVSYNEQFF.

This clonotype is deemed medium-sized by its frequency. The J gene is TRBJ2-7, the V gene TRBV25-1; TCRdb outputs TRBD2, but without DNA this stays unchecked. Germline assignment: CDR1 MGHDK and CDR2 SYGVNS. This CDR3 is built from 18 residues. This chain's CDR3 is CASSEIPGLAGGLDEQYF.

Considering frequency, this clonotype is medium-sized (0.01 to 0.1%). The chain recombines TRBV28 with TRBJ1-6. Per germline, CDR1 MDHEN and CDR2 SYDVKM. The CDR3 consists of 17 residues. The CDR3 reads CASSSRGLGGSNSPLHF. The whole variable domain, filled in from reference TRBV28 and TRBJ1-6, reads DVKVTQSSRYLVKRTGEKVFLECVQDMDHENMFWYRQDPGLGLRLIYFSYDVKMKEKGDIPEGYSVSREKKERFSLILESASTNQTSMYLCASSSRGLGGSNSPLHFGNGTRLTVT.

The rearrangement uses TRBV5-1 and TRBJ2-7. The CDR3 runs to 12 residues. The germline gives CDR1 SGHRS, CDR2 YFSETQ. The CDR3 protein is CASSLDPNEQYF. The full variable domain, with the rest looked up from reference TRBV5-1 and TRBJ2-7, is KAGVTQTPRYLIKTRGQQVTLSCSPISGHRSVSWYQQTPGQGLQFLFEYFSETQRNKGNFPGRFSGRQFSNSRSEMNVSTLELGDSALYLCASSLDPNEQYFGPGTRLTVT.

This clonotype counts as medium-sized (0.01 to 0.1%) by frequency. The chain couples TRBV7-9 to TRBJ1-2. CDR3 length equals 15 residues. Germline V CDR1 and CDR2: SEHNR, FQNEAQ (reference sequence). The CDR3 loop reads CASSTTLGEFYGYTF.

The chain combines TRBV3-1 with TRBJ1-1; no DNA is available, so the TRBD1 call from TCRdb remains unchecked. The CDR3 is 14 amino acids. Germline values: CDR1 LGHDT, CDR2 YNNKEL (reference sequence). CDR3 region: CASSHIGDGDEAFF.

This clonotype is medium-sized by frequency. The CDR3 here is CASSPPETYGYTF. The chain carries TRBV7-9 and TRBJ1-2; as DNA is missing, the TRBD1 call by TCRdb cannot be tested. Germline lookup yields CDR1 SEHNR and CDR2 FQNEAQ (reference sequence). This CDR3 has 13 residues.

The V gene is TRBV29-1, the J gene TRBJ1-2; TCRdb gives TRBD1 as the D gene, but with no DNA this cannot be confirmed. Germline V gene data show CDR1 as SQVTM and CDR2 as ANQGSEA. The CDR3 runs 14 residues. The CDR3 sequence: CSVEGGQEPYGYTF.

This clonotype is identified as medium-sized from frequency. The chain joins TRBV13 to TRBJ2-3; the D call from TCRdb, TRBD2, cannot be confirmed without DNA. The CDR3 runs to 14 residues. Germline V CDR1 and CDR2: PRHDT, FYEKMQ (reference sequence). This CDR3 reads CASRKREYTDTQYF. Complete variable domain (other parts from reference TRBV13 and TRBJ2-3): AAGVIQSPRHLIKEKRETATLKCYPIPRHDTVYWYQQGPGQDPQFLISFYEKMQSDKGSIPDRFSAQQFSDYHSELNMSSLELGDSALYFCASRKREYTDTQYFGPGTRLTVL.

This clonotype counts as medium-sized by frequency. This chain uses TRBV11-2 with TRBJ2-7. Germline CDR1 SGHAT, CDR2 FQNNGV. The CDR3 length is 11 residues. CDR3 protein: CASSYVGEQYF.

The gene calls are TRBV7-9 and TRBJ1-1; TCRdb calls TRBD1, which cannot be checked without DNA. The CDR3 has 16 residues. In germline, CDR1 is SEHNR, CDR2 FQNEAQ (reference sequence). The CDR3 loop is CASSPRQGQSHTEAFF. Using reference TRBV7-9 and TRBJ1-1 for the parts outside the CDR3, the full variable domain is DTGVSQNPRHKITKRGQNVTFRCDPISEHNRLYWYRQTLGQGPEFLTYFQNEAQLEKSRLLSDRFSAERPKGSFSTLEIQRTEQGDSAMYLCASSPRQGQSHTEAFFGQGTRLTVV.

Its frequency marks this clonotype as medium-sized (0.01 to 0.1%). V and J are TRBV12-3 or TRBV12-4 and TRBJ1-1; TCRdb's D gene call, TRBD1, goes unchecked for lack of DNA. The CDR3 is 13 residues long. This chain's CDR3 is CATQQGGWTEAFF.

The chain carries TRBV6-6 and TRBJ2-5; TCRdb gives TRBD2 as the D gene, but with no DNA this cannot be confirmed. This CDR3 has 16 amino acids. In germline, CDR1 is MNHNY, CDR2 SVGAGI (reference sequence). CDR3: CASSWGLAGAGETQYF.